This T cell receptor (beta chain) appears in the sequencing data of a study of shared clonotypes between healthy human individuals. This clone appeared once. With V trimmed by 4 bases and J by 7 bases, 13 bases remained unmatched. Per the germline V gene, CDR1 is LGHNA and CDR2 is YNFKEQ. The CDR3 consists of 17 residues. Only in-frame clones appear in the TCRdb table, and some are missing; sequencing was by immunoSEQ multiplex PCR. The table lists 1,400,000 or so clones, approximately 98.5% of them singletons. The chain uses TRBV4-2 and TRBJ2-2; 9 bases are a match to TRBD2. This clonotype was sampled from a man aged 30 to 39 in good health. The sequenced material came from naive CD4+ T cells sorted from blood. Subset defined: CD45RA+ positively selected. In nucleotides, the CDR3 is TGTGCCAGCAGCCTGCGGGAGGGCGGGGGTAAGCGCGGGGAGCTGTTTTTT. Amino acid sequence: CASSLREGGGKRGELFF.